This is a list of T cell receptor beta chains from one sample in a study of shared T cell receptors in the human thymus. The method was immunoSEQ multiplex PCR; TCRdb's version includes in-frame clones alone and lacks a portion of them. The sample lists almost 550,000 clones, about four fifths occurring once. The same sample was also studied in work on human thymus T cells.

Material: thymocytes. The receptors derive from a boy under two years old with a congenital heart defect. Both conserved end residues are part of each CDR3. D genes are given only for firm matches. A row's size may be missing; if present it is once, few, many or a size class.

clone size: -; J gene: TRBJ2-7; V gene: TRBV6-1; D gene: TRBD1; CDR3 protein: CASSTIGTASEEQYF; CDR3 DNA: TGTGCCAGCAGTACAATTGGGACAGCCTCGGAGGAGCAGTACTTC
clone size: -; J gene: TRBJ2-7; V gene: TRBV4-2; D gene: -; CDR3 protein: CASTLRAVDYNYEQYF; CDR3 DNA: TGTGCCAGCACCCTCCGCGCCGTAGACTACAACTACGAGCAGTACTTC
clone size: -; J gene: TRBJ2-3; V gene: TRBV7-2; D gene: TRBD2; CDR3 protein: CASSLGGELAVNYVDTQYF; CDR3 DNA: TGTGCCAGCAGCTTAGGGGGGGAACTAGCGGTTAACTATGTAGATACGCAGTATTTT
clone size: -; J gene: TRBJ1-2; V gene: TRBV28; D gene: -; CDR3 protein: CASAWRSFNYGYTF; CDR3 DNA: TGTGCCAGCGCATGGAGGTCCTTCAACTATGGCTACACCTTC
clone size: once; J gene: TRBJ2-7; V gene: TRBV9; D gene: -; CDR3 protein: CASSPRGASYEQYF; CDR3 DNA: TGTGCCAGCAGCCCCCGCGGGGCCTCCTACGAGCAGTACTTC
clone size: -; J gene: TRBJ2-1; V gene: TRBV27; D gene: -; CDR3 protein: CASSLQGPYNEQFF; CDR3 DNA: TGTGCCAGCAGTTTACAGGGGCCTTACAATGAGCAGTTCTTC
clone size: -; J gene: TRBJ2-7; V gene: TRBV11-1; D gene: TRBD2; CDR3 protein: CASSFEGRDYYEQYF; CDR3 DNA: TGTGCCAGCAGCTTTGAGGGCAGGGACTACTACGAGCAGTACTTC
clone size: -; J gene: TRBJ2-3; V gene: TRBV28; D gene: TRBD2; CDR3 protein: CASSPQPRLAGGPGPDTQYF; CDR3 DNA: TGTGCCAGCAGTCCCCAACCCCGACTAGCGGGAGGGCCGGGGCCAGATACGCAGTATTTT
clone size: -; J gene: TRBJ2-1; V gene: TRBV4-3; D gene: TRBD2; CDR3 protein: CASSHPSGRAPGNEQFF; CDR3 DNA: TGCGCCAGCAGCCACCCTAGCGGGAGGGCCCCGGGAAATGAGCAGTTCTTC
clone size: -; J gene: TRBJ1-2; V gene: TRBV11-3; D gene: TRBD1; CDR3 protein: CASMGQYFDGYTF; CDR3 DNA: TGTGCCAGCATGGGACAGTATTTCGATGGCTACACCTTC
clone size: -; J gene: TRBJ2-1; V gene: TRBV4-3; D gene: TRBD2; CDR3 protein: CASSQDRLAGAYNEQFF; CDR3 DNA: TGCGCCAGCAGCCAAGATCGACTAGCGGGAGCGTACAATGAGCAGTTCTTC
clone size: -; J gene: TRBJ2-5; V gene: TRBV2; D gene: -; CDR3 protein: CASSLSTGLPDPSRGWTQYF; CDR3 DNA: TGTGCCAGCAGTCTATCGACGGGCCTCCCAGACCCGAGCCGGGGTTGGACCCAGTACTTC
clone size: -; J gene: TRBJ2-7; V gene: TRBV7-8; D gene: -; CDR3 protein: CASSLHRAHEQYF; CDR3 DNA: TGTGCCAGCAGCTTGCACAGGGCGCACGAGCAGTACTTC
clone size: -; J gene: TRBJ2-5; V gene: TRBV18; D gene: -; CDR3 protein: CASSGDQGHAAETQYF; CDR3 DNA: TGTGCCAGCTCCGGAGACCAGGGTCATGCCGCGGAGACCCAGTACTTC
clone size: -; J gene: TRBJ2-7; V gene: TRBV18; D gene: TRBD2; CDR3 protein: CASSPSLLAGGTYEQYF; CDR3 DNA: TGTGCCAGCTCACCATCCCTCCTAGCGGGAGGCACCTACGAGCAGTACTTC
clone size: -; J gene: TRBJ2-1; V gene: TRBV14; D gene: TRBD2; CDR3 protein: CASSQEVGTAAAGGYNEQFF; CDR3 DNA: TGTGCCAGCAGCCAAGAAGTCGGGACTGCCGCGGCGGGGGGCTACAATGAGCAGTTCTTC
clone size: few; J gene: TRBJ2-1; V gene: TRBV19; D gene: -; CDR3 protein: CASSTTSRRGTGYNEQFF; CDR3 DNA: TGTGCCAGTAGTACCACATCTCGACGAGGAACAGGATACAATGAGCAGTTCTTC
clone size: -; J gene: TRBJ2-4; V gene: TRBV10-1; D gene: TRBD2; CDR3 protein: CASSESQVGTSGSANIQYF; CDR3 DNA: TGCGCCAGCAGTGAGTCCCAAGTTGGGACTAGCGGGAGTGCGAACATTCAGTACTTC
clone size: -; J gene: TRBJ2-2; V gene: TRBV19; D gene: TRBD2; CDR3 protein: CASTPGTSGRARLFF; CDR3 DNA: TGTGCCAGTACCCCCGGGACTAGCGGGAGGGCCAGGCTGTTTTTT
clone size: once; J gene: TRBJ1-5; V gene: TRBV4-1; D gene: TRBD1; CDR3 protein: CASSQEPDREQNQPQHF; CDR3 DNA: TGCGCCAGCAGCCAAGAGCCGGACAGGGAGCAGAACCAGCCCCAGCATTTT
clone size: -; J gene: TRBJ2-3; V gene: TRBV7-2; D gene: -; CDR3 protein: CASSYRTSSHTQYF; CDR3 DNA: TGTGCCAGCAGCTATCGGACTTCAAGTCATACGCAGTATTTT
clone size: -; J gene: TRBJ2-7; V gene: TRBV21-1; D gene: -; CDR3 protein: CASSPSGRAFGPNYEQYF; CDR3 DNA: TGTGCCAGCAGCCCTAGCGGGAGGGCCTTTGGCCCCAACTACGAGCAGTACTTC
clone size: -; J gene: TRBJ1-2; V gene: TRBV6-4; D gene: -; CDR3 protein: CASSDPRRGSYGYTF; CDR3 DNA: TGTGCCAGCAGTGACCCAAGACGGGGATCCTATGGCTACACCTTC
clone size: -; J gene: TRBJ1-3; V gene: TRBV4-3; D gene: -; CDR3 protein: CASRGGAGNTIYF; CDR3 DNA: TGCGCCAGCAGGGGGGGAGCTGGAAACACCATATATTTT
clone size: -; J gene: TRBJ2-5; V gene: TRBV6-6; D gene: TRBD2; CDR3 protein: CASSNPDGRAQYF; CDR3 DNA: TGTGCCAGCAGCAACCCGGACGGGAGGGCCCAGTACTTC
clone size: -; J gene: TRBJ1-5; V gene: TRBV21-1; D gene: -; CDR3 protein: CASIHRRGGMGNQPQHF; CDR3 DNA: TGTGCCAGCATCCACCGGAGGGGGGGCATGGGCAATCAGCCCCAGCATTTT
clone size: few; J gene: TRBJ2-7; V gene: TRBV29-1; D gene: TRBD1; CDR3 protein: CSVRTGASYEQYF; CDR3 DNA: TGCAGCGTGAGGACAGGGGCCTCCTACGAGCAGTACTTC
clone size: once; J gene: TRBJ1-2; V gene: TRBV4-1; D gene: TRBD1; CDR3 protein: CASSQGDIAGQGNYGYTF; CDR3 DNA: TGCGCCAGCAGCCAAGGAGATATAGCGGGACAGGGGAACTATGGCTACACCTTC
clone size: -; J gene: TRBJ2-7; V gene: TRBV7-7; D gene: -; CDR3 protein: CASSLLAGYEQYF; CDR3 DNA: TGTGCTAGCAGCTTACTGGCGGGATACGAGCAGTACTTC
clone size: -; J gene: TRBJ2-7; V gene: TRBV4-2; D gene: -; CDR3 protein: CASSPNLRPIYEQYF; CDR3 DNA: TGTGCCAGCAGCCCTAACCTGAGGCCCATCTACGAGCAGTACTTC
clone size: -; J gene: TRBJ2-1; V gene: TRBV27; D gene: TRBD2; CDR3 protein: CASSPGLELYEQFF; CDR3 DNA: TGTGCCAGCAGTCCGGGACTAGAGTTATATGAGCAGTTCTTC
clone size: -; J gene: TRBJ2-1; V gene: TRBV4-1; D gene: TRBD2; CDR3 protein: CASSQGRTSGWGRDEQFF; CDR3 DNA: TGCGCCAGCAGCCAAGGCCGGACTAGCGGATGGGGAAGGGATGAGCAGTTCTTC
clone size: -; J gene: TRBJ2-7; V gene: TRBV6-5; D gene: TRBD1; CDR3 protein: CASRNGDRSYEQYF; CDR3 DNA: TGTGCCAGCAGAAACGGGGACAGATCCTACGAGCAGTACTTC
clone size: -; J gene: TRBJ1-2; V gene: TRBV6-1; D gene: -; CDR3 protein: CASSELTGDGYTF; CDR3 DNA: TGTGCCAGCAGTGAATTGACCGGGGATGGCTACACCTTC
clone size: -; J gene: TRBJ2-3; V gene: TRBV7-9; D gene: -; CDR3 protein: CASSLAGRLTSRVTQYF; CDR3 DNA: TGTGCCAGCAGCTTAGCAGGGCGGCTCACCTCGAGGGTTACGCAGTATTTT
clone size: once; J gene: TRBJ1-5; V gene: TRBV4-1; D gene: -; CDR3 protein: CASSQDKGDSNQPQHF; CDR3 DNA: TGCGCCAGCAGCCAAGATAAGGGGGATAGCAATCAGCCCCAGCATTTT